The source of this T cell receptor beta chain is a study of blood T cell repertoires in COVID-19. J gave up 7 bases and V 3 bases, and 9 bases lay outside the gene matches. In germline, CDR1 is WSHSY, CDR2 SAAADI. This CDR3 comprises 16 residues. Sequencing was performed with immunoSEQ multiplex PCR; in TCRdb, only in-frame clones are kept and a portion is missing. Here the sample spans 140,000 to 150,000 clones, approximately 84% being singletons. The sequence came from a woman aged 50 to 60 with acute COVID-19. This rearrangement joins TRBV10-2 to TRBJ2-1; the match to TRBD2 covers 10 bases. The sample consisted of PBMCs or T cells enriched from blood (not recorded which). In DNA, the CDR3 is TGCGCCAGCAGTGATTTGGCTAGCGGGAGTATGAATGAGCAGTTCTTC. This translates into CASSDLASGSMNEQFF.